This T cell receptor (beta chain) emerged from a study of OX40 agonist ivuxolimab in advanced cancers. Study observations and caveats: Averaging showed that CD8+ T cells had more expanded clones than CD4+ did. CD4+ and CD8+ blood T cells expanded clonally by week 6 at 0.1 to 3.0 mg/kg.

This clone was counted once. The antigen is unknown. The method was immunoSEQ multiplex PCR; TCRdb's version includes in-frame clones alone and lacks a portion of them. Counted here are more than 35,000 clones, around 80% occurring once; the ten biggest clones make up roughly 10%. The sequence came from an adult with an advanced solid tumor such as melanoma, head and neck, liver or kidney cancer. Specimen: CD4+ or CD8+ T cells sorted from blood, collected in a trial of the OX40 agonist ivuxolimab.

CDR3 residues: CASSLEASVRTEAFF. DNA for the CDR3: TGCGCCAGCAGCTTGGAGGCATCCGTACGCACTGAAGCTTTCTTT. V and J are TRBV5-1 and TRBJ1-1; D uncertain. Trimming removed 0 bases from V and 4 bases from J, with 13 bases in between. The length of the CDR3 is 15 residues. The germline V gene encodes CDR1 SGHRS and CDR2 YFSETQ.